This is a list of T cell receptor beta chains from one sample in a study of blood T cell repertoires in COVID-19. Some clones are missing from TCRdb's copy, which holds only in-frame ones; the method was immunoSEQ multiplex PCR. Of around 75,000 clones detected, approximately 80% appear once; the ten largest clones hold over 10%. The source material was peripheral blood. Receptors originate from a man aged 50 to 60 with COVID-19, enrolled during active disease. CDR3s include the opening cysteine and the closing phenylalanine or tryptophan. A D gene is named only where the DNA matches it firmly. Some rows have no size entry. The others give once, few or many, or a class for an expanded clone.

TRBD1	TRBJ2-5	NA	TRBV3-1/TRBV3-2	CASSQGGTVQETQYF	TGTGCCAGCAGCCAAGGGGGGACAGTCCAAGAGACCCAGTACTTC
TRBD1	TRBJ1-4	NA	TRBV29-1	CSVEATGGEKLFF	TGCAGCGTTGAGGCGACAGGGGGGGAAAAACTGTTTTTT
NA	TRBJ2-2	few	TRBV29-1	CSVESGELFF	TGCAGCGTTGAATCGGGGGAGCTGTTTTTT
TRBD1	TRBJ2-7	NA	TRBV5-1	CASSWDRVEQYF	TGCGCCAGCAGCTGGGACAGGGTCGAGCAGTACTTC
TRBD2	TRBJ2-7	NA	TRBV6-5	CASSRTSGPPGEQYF	TGTGCCAGCAGTCGGACTAGCGGACCACCGGGGGAGCAGTACTTC
TRBD2	TRBJ2-7	NA	TRBV27	CASSLSSGRGAQYF	TGTGCCAGCAGTTTATCTAGCGGGAGAGGCGCGCAGTACTTC
TRBD1	TRBJ2-7	few	TRBV28	CASSPQGALDEQYF	TGTGCCAGCAGTCCACAGGGGGCGCTTGACGAGCAGTACTTC
NA	TRBJ1-1	few	TRBV5-1	CASSLSGVNTEAFF	TGCGCCAGCAGCTTGTCAGGTGTTAACACTGAAGCTTTCTTT
NA	TRBJ1-1	NA	TRBV6-1	CASSEVVRLNTEAFF	TGTGCCAGCAGTGAAGTTGTCAGATTGAACACTGAAGCTTTCTTT
TRBD2	TRBJ2-7	NA	TRBV19	CASSVLLGTKTYEQYF	TGTGCCAGTAGTGTCCTTCTTGGGACTAAGACCTACGAGCAGTACTTC
NA	TRBJ1-5	once	TRBV7-2	CASSSGLFGNQPQHF	TGTGCCAGCAGTTCCGGACTGTTTGGCAATCAGCCCCAGCATTTT
TRBD1	TRBJ2-3	once	TRBV10-3	CAISNRGQSTDTQYF	TGTGCCATCAGTAACAGGGGACAGAGCACAGATACGCAGTATTTT